This T cell receptor beta chain stems from a study of control samples from healthy donors and cancer patients. Trimming took 3 bases from V and 6 from J, leaving 8 bases between them. The germline gives CDR1 SGHVS, CDR2 FQNEAQ. The CDR3 runs 13 residues. The protocol was immunoSEQ multiplex PCR, while the TCRdb copy is restricted to in-frame clones and leaves out a portion. The sample consists of 150,000 to 200,000 clones, 85% to 95% of them appearing once. This TCR derives from a woman between 18 and 30 years old in good health. Sequencing used blood. V usage is TRBV7-8 and J usage is TRBJ2-2, with a weak D call TRBD2 (6 bases). The DNA of the CDR3 is TGTGCCAGCAGCTTTTGGGGGGCCGGGGAGCTGTTTTTT. It is translated as CASSFWGAGELFF.